Listed here is a single T cell receptor (beta chain). There is no known antigen for this receptor. It has no much larger one-base neighbor in the sample; base qualities were not kept. The data derive from a study of control samples from healthy donors and cancer patients (dated by TCRdb to about 2020). Libraries were made using the immunoSEQ multiplex PCR assay. Here the immuneACCESS table is served through TCRdb, limited to in-frame sequences with V and J called. Missing clones are a known gap in these copies; in checked studies unresolved V genes cover under half, and the rest lacks a known reason. The sample records about 160,000 clones, about 90% of which are singletons. Around 12% of the sample lies in the top ten. V is pared back by 0 bases and J by 5 bases, with 13 bases lying between the germline termini. The CDR3 runs 15 amino acids, cysteine and phenylalanine included. The only DNA kept is the CDR3, 45 bases in frame from the first base. The germline V gene gives CDR1 as MGHRA and CDR2 as YSYEKL.

Sequencing used blood. This chain is built from TRBV4-1 and TRBJ2-5; matching of 6 bases hints at TRBD1 as the D gene. The TCR sequence derives from a man aged 30-40 years in good health. The CDR3 sequence is CASSQDPNRVETQYF. The bases read TGCGCCAGCAGCCAAGATCCCAACAGGGTGGAGACCCAGTACTTC.